This T cell receptor (beta chain) was found in a study of cytotoxic CD8 clonotypes in ibrutinib-treated CLL. Across the whole study: Productive templates per sample averaged roughly 260,000; productive rearrangements, more than 75,000.

Target depth was 1 in 200,000 to 1 in 1 million T cells, about 10x per clonotype. Produced via immunoSEQ multiplex PCR; TCRdb's table is partial and in-frame only. The data hold 250,000 to 350,000 clones, with about 72% observed a single time. V lost 3 bases to trimming and J lost 4 bases; unmatched junction nucleotides: 8. The CDR3 is 15 amino acids. The germline gives CDR1 LGHNA, CDR2 YSLEER. The sample in question was PBMCs, obtained at disease progression, from a patient treated with ibrutinib. This TCR was recovered from a human donor with chronic lymphocytic leukemia. The chain couples TRBV4-3 to TRBJ1-2, with TRBD1 matching 7 bases. As DNA, the CDR3 is TGCGCCAGCAGCCACGACAGGGCCCTAGCCTATGGCTACACCTTC. It is translated as CASSHDRALAYGYTF.